A selection of T cell receptor beta chains follows, all from one sample in a study of blood T cell repertoires in COVID-19. Assay used: immunoSEQ multiplex PCR; TCRdb lists only in-frame clones, some missing. The repertoire includes about 210,000 clones, 84% of them detected once, and roughly a tenth sits in the top ten. The specimen was peripheral blood. The source of these receptors is a woman aged 80 or over with COVID-19, enrolled during active disease. Both conserved end residues are part of each CDR3. The order of the fields is clone size, V gene, D gene, J gene, CDR3 protein, CDR3 DNA. The D gene is left open where the match is weak. For some rows the clone size is stated as once, few or many, or as a class when expanded; others skip it.

>.|TRBV7-2|.|TRBJ1-2
CASSSFNYGYTF
TGTGCCAGCAGCTCCTTTAACTATGGCTACACCTTC
>.|TRBV27|TRBD1|TRBJ1-1
CASSLTGETEAFF
TGTGCCAGCAGTTTGACAGGGGAGACTGAAGCTTTCTTT
>.|TRBV5-4|.|TRBJ2-7
CASSLTPGFEQYF
TGTGCCAGCAGCCTAACCCCCGGGTTTGAGCAGTACTTC
>.|TRBV28|.|TRBJ1-1
CASSLRGEAFF
TGTGCCAGCAGCCTTCGGGGTGAAGCTTTCTTT
>.|TRBV7-3|TRBD2|TRBJ2-3
CASSPGSGGAGRDTQYF
TGTGCCAGCAGCCCTGGGAGCGGGGGGGCCGGGCGAGATACGCAGTATTTT
>.|TRBV7-9|TRBD1|TRBJ1-2
CASSLGQGLDYGYTF
TGTGCCAGCAGCTTAGGACAGGGTCTGGACTATGGCTACACCTTC
>once|TRBV10-3|.|TRBJ1-2
CAISEGQAYGYTF
TGTGCCATCAGTGAGGGGCAGGCCTATGGCTACACCTTC
>.|TRBV10-3|TRBD1|TRBJ1-5
CAISRGQGQPQHF
TGTGCCATCAGTAGAGGACAGGGCCAGCCCCAGCATTTT
>few|TRBV28|TRBD1|TRBJ1-2
CASSSRQGSGYTF
TGTGCCAGCAGTTCCAGACAGGGCTCTGGCTACACCTTC
>once|TRBV11-1|.|TRBJ1-1
CASSPFLSGNTEAFF
TGTGCCAGCAGCCCTTTCCTGAGCGGCAACACTGAAGCTTTCTTT
>.|TRBV28|.|TRBJ1-3
CASSLAGGSGNTIYF
TGTGCCAGCAGTTTGGCCGGCGGCTCTGGAAACACCATATATTTT
>.|TRBV10-2|TRBD2|TRBJ2-1
CASSESSGSSYNEQFF
TGCGCCAGCAGTGAGTCTAGCGGGAGCTCCTACAATGAGCAGTTCTTC
>.|TRBV9|TRBD1|TRBJ1-6
CASSDPGGSSYNSPLHF
TGTGCCAGCAGCGACCCAGGGGGGAGCTCCTATAATTCACCCCTCCACTTT
>.|TRBV5-1|TRBD1|TRBJ2-2
CASSLGDRGPSGGELFF
TGCGCCAGCAGCTTGGGGGACAGGGGCCCCTCGGGCGGGGAGCTGTTTTTT
>few|TRBV18|.|TRBJ1-6
CASSPLQENSPLHF
TGTGCCAGCTCACCACTACAGGAGAATTCACCCCTCCACTTT
>few|TRBV7-6|.|TRBJ1-4
CASSSSGQINEKLFF
TGTGCCAGCAGCTCCTCCGGACAGATTAATGAAAAACTGTTTTTT
>.|TRBV9|.|TRBJ2-2
CASSVGQVYTGELFF
TGTGCCAGCAGCGTAGGACAGGTTTACACCGGGGAGCTGTTTTTT
>.|TRBV7-2|TRBD2|TRBJ2-3
CASSFRTSGATEQYF
TGTGCCAGCAGCTTCCGGACTAGCGGGGCGACGGAGCAGTATTTT
>.|TRBV2|TRBD1|TRBJ1-1
CASRLKRTGGSLGTEAFF
TGTGCCAGCAGGCTGAAACGGACAGGGGGGAGTCTGGGCACTGAAGCTTTCTTT
>.|TRBV28|.|TRBJ1-1
CASSRRGMNTEAFF
TGTGCCAGCTCCAGGAGAGGGATGAACACTGAAGCTTTCTTT
>.|TRBV28|TRBD1|TRBJ1-1
CASSSPGTANTEAFF
TGTGCCAGCAGTTCCCCCGGGACAGCCAACACTGAAGCTTTCTTT
>few|TRBV6-6|TRBD1|TRBJ1-6
CASQGAYNSPLHF
TGTGCCAGCCAGGGGGCGTATAATTCACCCCTCCACTTT
>.|TRBV29-1|.|TRBJ2-5
CSVHPLRGETQYF
TGCAGCGTCCATCCTCTCCGGGGAGAGACCCAGTACTTC
>.|TRBV6-5|TRBD1|TRBJ1-2
CASSETGDGYTF
TGTGCCAGCAGCGAGACAGGGGACGGCTACACCTTC
>.|TRBV19|.|TRBJ1-1
CASIRDSMNTEAFF
TGTGCCAGTATCAGAGACAGTATGAACACTGAAGCTTTCTTT
>.|TRBV10-3|.|TRBJ2-3
CAISAGAALRTSTDTQYF
TGTGCCATCAGTGCAGGAGCCGCCCTAAGGACTAGCACAGATACGCAGTATTTT
>.|TRBV10-3|.|TRBJ1-5
CATWEGQGNQPQHF
TGTGCCACATGGGAGGGGCAGGGCAATCAGCCCCAGCATTTT
>once|TRBV6-7|TRBD2|TRBJ2-3
CASSYPRGGKITDTQYF
TGTGCCAGCAGTTATCCTCGGGGGGGCAAAATAACAGATACGCAGTATTTT
>.|TRBV18|.|TRBJ1-1
CASSPGQPMNTEAFF
TGTGCCAGCTCACCAGGACAGCCTATGAACACTGAAGCTTTCTTT
>.|TRBV18|.|TRBJ2-2
CASSPRNTGELFF
TGTGCCAGCTCACCTAGGAACACCGGGGAGCTGTTTTTT
>.|TRBV19|TRBD2|TRBJ2-3
CASRSGILSTDTQYF
TGTGCCAGTAGAAGCGGGATTCTTAGCACAGATACGCAGTATTTT
>.|TRBV25-1|TRBD1|TRBJ2-5
CASSSTGGRGETQYF
TGTGCCAGCAGTTCAACAGGGGGCAGAGGAGAGACCCAGTACTTC
>medium-sized|TRBV2|.|TRBJ1-2
CASSHPGFITGYTF
TGTGCCAGCAGTCATCCGGGATTTATAACCGGCTACACCTTC
>.|TRBV10-3|.|TRBJ2-7
CAIRTVVGEQYF
TGTGCCATCAGGACCGTGGTCGGGGAGCAGTACTTC
>.|TRBV7-9|.|TRBJ1-2
CASSLVSVGPYGYTF
TGTGCCAGCAGCTTAGTTTCGGTGGGCCCTTATGGCTACACCTTC
>few|TRBV5-1|.|TRBJ1-2
CASSIGVESYGYTF
TGCGCCAGCAGCATTGGAGTAGAGAGCTATGGCTACACCTTC
>.|TRBV2|TRBD2|TRBJ2-7
CASRALAGKYEQYF
TGTGCCAGCAGGGCCCTAGCGGGGAAATACGAGCAGTACTTC
>.|TRBV2|.|TRBJ2-3
CASCRSHTDTQYF
TGTGCCAGCTGCCGGAGTCACACCGATACGCAGTATTTT
>.|TRBV18|.|TRBJ2-5
CASSPLERIQYF
TGTGCCAGCTCACCACTAGAGAGGATTCAGTACTTC
>few|TRBV6-5|TRBD1|TRBJ1-5
CASDRQGDQPQHF
TGTGCCAGCGATCGACAGGGGGATCAGCCCCAGCATTTT
>.|TRBV7-3|.|TRBJ1-6
CASSEQSSYNSPLHF
TGTGCCAGCAGCGAACAGAGCTCCTATAATTCACCCCTCCACTTT
>.|TRBV6-6|.|TRBJ1-2
CASRPPGLGFGYTF
TGTGCCAGCAGACCTCCGGGACTGGGGTTTGGCTACACCTTC
>.|TRBV12-3/TRBV12-4|TRBD1|TRBJ2-3
CACGQATDTQYF
TGTGCCTGCGGACAGGCAACAGATACGCAGTATTTT
>.|TRBV28|.|TRBJ1-2
CASRQPGLWAGGYGYTF
TGTGCCAGCAGGCAACCGGGACTCTGGGCGGGTGGTTATGGCTACACCTTC
>.|TRBV6-4|TRBD1|TRBJ2-2
CASRLTGTGELFF
TGTGCCAGCAGGCTGACAGGGACCGGGGAGCTGTTTTTT
>once|TRBV19|TRBD1|TRBJ1-2
CASLRGTGPNYGYTF
TGTGCCAGTCTCAGGGGGACAGGGCCCAACTATGGCTACACCTTC
>.|TRBV10-2|TRBD2|TRBJ2-3
CASSESGGGTDTQYF
TGCGCCAGCAGTGAGTCCGGGGGGGGGACAGATACGCAGTATTTT
>.|TRBV2|TRBD1|TRBJ1-1
CASSPGQGNTEAFF
TGTGCCAGCAGCCCAGGACAGGGGAACACTGAAGCTTTCTTT